This T cell receptor beta chain was documented in a study of beta chain features in type 1 diabetes. Regarding this clone: Its antigen remains unidentified.

Study findings and constraints: A greater similarity of naive, central memory and Treg TCRB repertoires was seen among patients than among healthy donors.

The CDR3 runs to 12 residues. J lost 6 bases, V lost 6 bases, and 5 bases had no gene match. CDR1 is SQVTM, CDR2 ANQGSEA, per germline. TCRB transcripts that were expressed got sequenced, as all of the isolated RNA had been reverse transcribed. The table came from immunoSEQ multiplex PCR; TCRdb's copy has only in-frame clones and leaves some out. This table has approximately 470,000 clones, 30% appearing once. Sequencing was carried out using naive CD4+ T cells from blood. The receptor was derived from a young man in good health. The rearrangement links TRBV29-1 to TRBJ2-7, with 10 bases matching TRBD2. CDR3: CSVGTSEGEQYF. CDR3 bases: TGCAGCGTGGGGACTAGCGAAGGCGAGCAGTACTTC.